The following is a T cell receptor beta chain sequence with its context. Its cognate antigen is unknown. Germline loops: CDR1 MNHEY, CDR2 SVGAGI. Germline trimming cut 5 bases from V and 3 bases from J; bases unmatched to any gene: 6. The CDR3 runs to 15 residues. Since all of the isolated RNA was reverse transcribed, expressed TCRB transcripts were what got sequenced. Generated by immunoSEQ multiplex PCR, the TCRdb table keeps only in-frame clones and is missing some. The data contain about 340,000 clones, around an eighth of them singletons. These data are taken from a study of beta chain features in type 1 diabetes. Study outcomes and limitations: TCRB CDR3s from Type 1 diabetes patients were moderately but significantly shorter in all four CD4+ subsets. Patients' naive, central memory and Treg TCRB repertoires seemed closer to one another than those of healthy donors.

Sequencing was done on a sample of naive CD4+ T cells from blood. V and J are TRBV6-5 and TRBJ1-5; TRBD1 matches at 8 bases. The TCR comes from a woman younger than 30 with type 1 diabetes. CDR3 DNA sequence: TGTGCCAGCAGTGCGCAGGGGGCCGTCAATCAGCCCCAGCATTTT. It is translated as CASSAQGAVNQPQHF.